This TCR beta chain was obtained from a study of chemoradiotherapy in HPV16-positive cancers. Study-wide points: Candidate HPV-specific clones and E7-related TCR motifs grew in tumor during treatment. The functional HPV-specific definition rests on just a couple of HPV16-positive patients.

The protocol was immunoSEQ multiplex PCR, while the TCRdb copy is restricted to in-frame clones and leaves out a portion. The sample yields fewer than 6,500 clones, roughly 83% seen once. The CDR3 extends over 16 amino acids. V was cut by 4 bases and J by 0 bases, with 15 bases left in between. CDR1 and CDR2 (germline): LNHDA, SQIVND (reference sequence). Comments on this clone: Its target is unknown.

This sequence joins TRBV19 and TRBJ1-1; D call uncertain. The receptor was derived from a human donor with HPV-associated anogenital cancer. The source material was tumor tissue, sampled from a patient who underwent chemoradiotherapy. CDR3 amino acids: CASSTPYQALNTEAFF. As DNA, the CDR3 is TGTGCCAGTAGTACCCCTTACCAGGCTCTGAACACTGAAGCTTTCTTT.